The clone carrying this TCR beta chain was detected a few times. Antigen specificity is unknown. A junction boundary mismatches the germline segment, possibly from a read error. This specimen comes from a study of T cells in Graves' hyperthyroidism and ophthalmopathy. Notes on the study in general: Most expanded thyroid clonotypes above 0.001 recurred in blood. Model predictions of ophthalmopathy came a median about 6.3 months before onset.

Used for diagnoses were clinical symptoms, serum thyroxine and TRAb, thyroid ultrasound and orbital computed tomography. Regions amplified from RNA transcripts were the TCR beta CDR3 regions. The primer set for the first-round RT-PCR of the TCR CDR3 was HTBI. MiXCR, run by TCRdb on the multiplex PCR reads, gives a single entry per CDR3 protein. The table has about 560,000 distinct CDR3 sequences, 16% seen once. Germline V gives CDR1 SGHNT, CDR2 YENEEA. The CDR3 spans 17 residues. V gene TRBV11-3 combines with J gene TRBJ2-1; TRBD1 aligns across 8 bases. The TCR was taken from a woman aged 18-30 years with Graves' hyperthyroidism. Sequencing was performed on blood. The CDR3 region has the DNA TGTGCCAGCAGCTTAGCCAGGGGGCGCCCCGACGGTCTGGGCAGGGTCTTC. Its protein is CASSLARGRPDGLGRVF. The complete variable domain, with remaining parts taken from reference TRBV11-3 and TRBJ2-1, reads EAGVVQSPRYKIIEKKQPVAFWCNPISGHNTLYWYLQNLGQGPELLIRYENEEAVDDSQLPKDRFSAERLKGVDSTLKIQPAELGDSAVYLCASSLARGRPDGLGRVFGPGTRLTVL.